The 21 T cell receptor beta chains below all came from one sample that was sequenced in a study of glioma-infiltrating T cells after dendritic cell vaccination. The repertoire was sequenced with immunoSEQ multiplex PCR; TCRdb's copy has only in-frame clones and lacks some. The sample has 90,000 or so clones; about 81% are singletons. Stated time point: after dendritic cell vaccination, including at tumor progression/relapse. Here the sequenced sample was blood, taken after dendritic cell vaccination. The receptors come from a human donor with glioblastoma.

The V gene is TRBV5-1, the J gene TRBJ2-1; 8 nucleotides line up with TRBD1. V was clipped by 3 bases and J by 3 bases; unmatched bases: 2. CDR1 and CDR2 from the germline V gene are SGHRS and YFSETQ. The CDR3 runs to 14 residues. The CDR3 spells CASSSDRVYNEQFF. The DNA for the CDR3 is TGCGCCAGCAGCTCGGACAGGGTCTACAATGAGCAGTTCTTC.

The J gene is TRBJ1-4, the V gene TRBV28; D call uncertain. Trimming stripped 1 base from V and 0 bases from J, with 12 bases between. The CDR3 runs to 17 residues. Germline V gives CDR1 MDHEN, CDR2 SYDVKM. DNA for the CDR3: TGTGCCAGCAGTTTATTCCAGCGGCCGGCAACTAATGAAAAACTGTTTTTT. Translating gives CASSLFQRPATNEKLFF. The full variable domain, completed using reference TRBV28 and TRBJ1-4, is DVKVTQSSRYLVKRTGEKVFLECVQDMDHENMFWYRQDPGLGLRLIYFSYDVKMKEKGDIPEGYSVSREKKERFSLILESASTNQTSMYLCASSLFQRPATNEKLFFGSGTQLSVL.

CDR3 amino acids: CSVEGYRANTGELFF. The CDR3 coding sequence is TGCAGCGTTGAAGGCTATCGCGCGAACACCGGGGAGCTGTTTTTT. The rearrangement joins TRBV29-1 to TRBJ2-2, with D uncertain. This CDR3 has 15 residues. CDR1 is SQVTM and CDR2 is ANQGSEA in the germline V gene. The V end was cut by 1 base, the J end by 0 bases, with 9 bases between.

The chain combines TRBV19 with TRBJ2-1; 7 bases are a match to TRBD2. Germline loops: CDR1 LNHDA, CDR2 SQIVND (reference sequence). The CDR3 has 18 residues. After removal of 5 bases from V and 4 bases from J, the junction contained 17 bases not matched to a gene. The chain's CDR3 is CASSRSPWAGDGYNEQFF. The DNA of the CDR3 is TGTGCCAGTAGTCGCTCCCCTTGGGCGGGAGACGGGTACAATGAGCAGTTCTTC.

This chain joins TRBV6-1 and TRBJ2-7; maybe TRBD1 (6 bases). The CDR3 contains 16 residues. The germline gives CDR1 MNHNS, CDR2 SASEGT. Trimming left V 4 bases short and J 1 base short, with 17 bases between. The CDR3 nucleotides are TGTGCCAGCAGTGTCGCCACAGGGTCAACATCCTACGAGCAGTACGTC. It specifies CASSVATGSTSYEQYV.

J is TRBJ2-3 and V is TRBV5-1, with D perhaps matching TRBD2 (6 bases). CDR3 length equals 17 residues. Germline V gene lookup returns CDR1 SGHRS and CDR2 YFSETQ. V lost 2 bases, J lost 0 bases, and 16 bases lay in between. The CDR3 sequence: CASSLGTGRFSTDTQYF. In nucleotides, the CDR3 is TGCGCCAGCAGCTTAGGGACTGGCAGGTTCAGCACAGATACGCAGTATTTT.

This clone came up a few times. The chain joins TRBV2 to TRBJ2-7; TRBD1 is a possible D gene (6 bases). The CDR3 is 14 amino acids. Germline V gives CDR1 SNHLY, CDR2 FYNNEI. V lost 4 bases and J lost 1, with 11 bases in between. The CDR3 sequence: CASSVGQGSYEQYF. The CDR3 nucleotides are TGTGCCAGCAGTGTAGGGCAGGGGTCCTACGAGCAGTACTTC. The full variable domain, its missing parts supplied by reference TRBV2 and TRBJ2-7, is EPEVTQTPSHQVTQMGQEVILRCVPISNHLYFYWYRQILGQKVEFLVSFYNNEISEKSEIFDDQFSVERPDGSNFTLKIRSTKLEDSAMYFCASSVGQGSYEQYFGPGTRLTVT.

V usage is TRBV10-3 and J usage is TRBJ1-1, with 10 bases matching TRBD1. J gave up 2 bases and V 5 bases, and 2 bases lay outside the gene matches. CDR1 is ENHRY, CDR2 SYGVKD, per germline. The CDR3 loop spans 14 amino acids. For the CDR3, the DNA is TGTGCCATCAGTCTGACAGGGGGCAACACTGAAGCTTTCTTT. It specifies CAISLTGGNTEAFF.

The V gene is TRBV9, the J gene TRBJ2-1; D might be TRBD1 (5 bases). Germline CDR1 reads SGDLS; CDR2 reads YYNGEE. V was trimmed by 0 bases and J by 9 bases, leaving 10 bases between them. The CDR3 runs to 13 residues. CDR3 DNA sequence: TGTGCCAGCAGCGTAGCGTTTCAGGGTGAGCAGTTCTTC. It specifies CASSVAFQGEQFF. The full variable domain, completed using reference TRBV9 and TRBJ2-1, is DSGVTQTPKHLITATGQRVTLRCSPRSGDLSVYWYQQSLDQGLQFLIQYYNGEERAKGNILERFSAQQFPDLHSELNLSSLELGDSALYFCASSVAFQGEQFFGPGTRLTVL.

This chain links TRBV15 with TRBJ2-7; D ambiguous. With 0 bases removed from V and 4 bases from J, the gap between germline ends came to 4 bases. This CDR3 comprises 12 residues. In germline, CDR1 is LNHNV, CDR2 YYDKDF (reference sequence). CDR3 bases: TGTGCCACCAGCAGAGATGCGTACGAGCAGTACTTC. Protein product: CATSRDAYEQYF.

The sample holds a few counts of this clone. The chain uses TRBV6-1 and TRBJ2-2; 7 bases map to TRBD1. V lost 11 bases, J lost 1 base, and 10 bases stayed unmatched. CDR3 length: 15 amino acids. Per germline, CDR1 MNHNS and CDR2 SASEGT. CDR3 in DNA: TGTGCCGGGGGCTTGGACAGGAAGAACACCGGGGAGCTGTTTTTT. This codes for CAGGLDRKNTGELFF.

This clone showed up just a few times. The genes are TRBV6-6 and TRBJ2-3; 11 bases align to TRBD2. This CDR3 comprises 15 residues. V lost 2 bases and J lost 3; bases outside the gene matches: 1. Looked up from germline, CDR1 is MNHNY and CDR2 is SVGAGI (reference sequence). The CDR3 DNA is TGTGCCAGCAGTTACACTAGCGGGGGAACAGATACGCAGTATTTT. Its protein product is CASSYTSGGTDTQYF.

This clone was found a few times. The chain couples TRBV6-6 to TRBJ1-6, with 7 bases that match TRBD1. Unmatched junction bases numbered 1, after V lost 7 bases and J lost 7 bases. Per germline, CDR1 MNHNY and CDR2 SVGAGI (reference sequence). The CDR3 has 12 amino acids. CDR3 residues: CASTGQNSPLHF. The CDR3 DNA is TGTGCCAGCACGGGACAGAATTCACCCCTCCACTTT.

There are a few counts of this clone. V is TRBV10-2 and J is TRBJ2-7; 9 nucleotides line up with TRBD1. This CDR3 contains 14 residues. Trimming at V came to 6 bases and at J to 3 bases, leaving 6 bases not matched to a gene. Germline CDR1 and CDR2: WSHSY and SAAADI. The CDR3 sequence is CASSLDRGVYEQYV. CDR3 DNA sequence: TGCGCCAGCAGCTTGGACAGGGGAGTCTACGAGCAGTACGTC.

The chain joins TRBV11-3 to TRBJ2-1, with a weak D call TRBD1 (6 bases). The ends were cut back, 2 bases at V and 5 bases at J, with 13 bases in the middle. CDR1 and CDR2 from the germline V gene are SGHNT and YENEEA. CDR3 length equals 15 residues. CDR3 coding DNA: TGTGCCAGCAGCTTAATGGGGGCTGGGGACAATGAGCAGTTCTTC. It yields the protein CASSLMGAGDNEQFF.

This clone was observed a few times. The chain links TRBV6-5 to TRBJ1-2; D gene ambiguous. Germline lookup yields CDR1 MNHEY and CDR2 SVGAGI. This CDR3 is 13 amino acids long. Trimming took off 5 bases at V and 7 bases at J, with 14 bases between the two ends. CDR3: CASSPTRERGYTF. The CDR3 DNA sequence: TGTGCCAGCAGTCCAACTAGAGAACGTGGCTACACCTTC.

The table lists this clone with a count of one. The gene calls are TRBV2 and TRBJ2-3; D gene uncertain. The V gene's germline CDR1 is SNHLY and CDR2 FYNNEI. The CDR3 length is 16 residues. Trimming stripped 6 bases from V and 0 bases from J, with 16 bases between. The CDR3, as DNA: TGTGCCAGCAGGGATTTAGCCGATAAAAGCACAGATACGCAGTATTTT. Protein product: CASRDLADKSTDTQYF.

The rearrangement joins TRBV6-6 to TRBJ2-3, with D unresolved. Deletions cut 6 bases from V and 0 bases from J, with 4 bases between. This CDR3 region has 12 residues. Germline V lookup: CDR1 MNHNY, CDR2 SVGAGI (reference sequence). CDR3 in amino acids: CASSLSTDTQYF. The CDR3 DNA follows: TGTGCCAGCAGCCTTAGCACAGATACGCAGTATTTT.

V gene TRBV21-1 combines with J gene TRBJ1-1; the D call of TRBD1 is as the table states it, not checked on the DNA. TRBV21-1 is labeled a pseudogene. This CDR3 has 14 amino acids. The CDR3 sequence is CASRITGCCAEAFF. DNA for the CDR3: TGTGCCAGCAGGATAACAGGGTGTTGCGCTGAAGCTTTCTTT.

V and J are TRBV11-3 and TRBJ2-7; 7 bases line up with TRBD1. The CDR3 covers 15 residues. J gave up 2 bases and V 6 bases, and 10 bases lay outside the gene matches. The germline V gene has CDR1 SGHNT and CDR2 YENEEA. CDR3 in DNA: TGTGCCAGCAGGATACAGACAGGGAAGCCCTACGAGCAGTACGTC. Encoded protein: CASRIQTGKPYEQYV.

This clone has just one count. V gene TRBV5-4 combines with J gene TRBJ2-7; D ambiguous. The CDR3 length is 12 residues. CDR1 is SGHNT and CDR2 is YYREEE in the germline V gene (reference sequence). V was shortened by 5 bases and J by 5 bases, with 11 bases between the two germline ends. CDR3 sequence reads: CASRSDMHEQYF. In nucleotides, the CDR3 is TGTGCCAGCAGGTCCGACATGCACGAGCAGTACTTC.